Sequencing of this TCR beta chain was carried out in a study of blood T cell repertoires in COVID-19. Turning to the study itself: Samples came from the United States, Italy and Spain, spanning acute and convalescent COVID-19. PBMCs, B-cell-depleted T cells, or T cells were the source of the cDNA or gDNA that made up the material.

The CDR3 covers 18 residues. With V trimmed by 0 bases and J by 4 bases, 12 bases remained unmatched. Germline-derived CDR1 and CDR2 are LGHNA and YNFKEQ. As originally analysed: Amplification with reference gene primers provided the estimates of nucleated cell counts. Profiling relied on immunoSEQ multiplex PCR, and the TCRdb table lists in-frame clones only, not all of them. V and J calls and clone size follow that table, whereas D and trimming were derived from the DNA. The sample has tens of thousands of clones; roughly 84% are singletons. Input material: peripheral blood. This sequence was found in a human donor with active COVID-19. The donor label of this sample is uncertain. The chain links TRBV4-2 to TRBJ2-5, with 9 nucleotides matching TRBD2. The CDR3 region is CASSQEGAGTSSSETQYF. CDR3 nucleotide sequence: TGTGCCAGCAGCCAAGAAGGCGCCGGGACTAGCAGTTCAGAGACCCAGTACTTC.